These T cell receptor beta chains were read from a single sample in a study of T cells in Graves' hyperthyroidism and ophthalmopathy. TCRdb reprocessed the multiplex PCR reads via MiXCR and lists one record per CDR3 protein. The profile shows fewer than 750,000 distinct CDR3 sequences, 14% to 15% of them singletons. Material for sequencing was blood. The receptors come from a woman aged 40 to 50 with Graves' ophthalmopathy. The CDR3 runs from the conserved cysteine through the conserved F or W. The D gene is left open where the match is weak. The listing skips clone size in some rows; elsewhere it reads once, few, many or a size class.

v_gene: TRBV6-5
len: 14
abundance: many
j_gene: TRBJ2-7
d_gene: -
CDR3aa: CASSRRGRITEQYF
CDR3nt: TGTGCCAGCAGCCGTCGGGGCCGGATAACCGAGCAGTACTTC

v_gene: TRBV19
len: 16
abundance: many
j_gene: TRBJ1-5
d_gene: -
CDR3aa: CASSILLHGSNQPQHF
CDR3nt: TGTGCCAGTAGTATATTGTTGCATGGCAGCAATCAGCCCCAGCATTTT

v_gene: TRBV5-1
len: 14
abundance: many
j_gene: TRBJ1-2
d_gene: TRBD1
CDR3aa: CASSLSDRDYGYTF
CDR3nt: TGCGCCAGCAGTTTAAGTGACAGGGACTATGGCTACACCTTC

v_gene: TRBV20-1
len: 13
abundance: -
j_gene: TRBJ1-2
d_gene: -
CDR3aa: CSAKPVGGQGYTF
CDR3nt: TGCAGTGCCAAACCGGTGGGGGGCCAAGGCTACACCTTC

v_gene: TRBV28
len: 15
abundance: many
j_gene: TRBJ2-2
d_gene: TRBD2
CDR3aa: CASSNRLAGTGELFF
CDR3nt: TGTGCCAGCAGCAACCGACTAGCGGGAACCGGGGAGCTGTTTTTT

v_gene: TRBV6-5
len: 14
abundance: many
j_gene: TRBJ2-2
d_gene: -
CDR3aa: CASSYLQGTGELFF
CDR3nt: TGTGCCAGCAGTTATTTACAGGGTACCGGGGAGCTGTTTTTT

v_gene: TRBV20-1
len: 13
abundance: many
j_gene: TRBJ2-5
d_gene: -
CDR3aa: CSARDWGEETQYF
CDR3nt: TGCAGTGCTAGAGATTGGGGGGAAGAGACCCAGTACTTC

v_gene: TRBV28
len: 16
abundance: many
j_gene: TRBJ1-2
d_gene: -
CDR3aa: CASSSHFMGSNYGYTF
CDR3nt: TGTGCCAGCAGCTCACACTTCATGGGTTCTAACTATGGCTACACCTTC

v_gene: TRBV5-1
len: 16
abundance: many
j_gene: TRBJ1-1
d_gene: TRBD1
CDR3aa: CASSVGQGVGNTEAFF
CDR3nt: TGCGCCAGCAGCGTGGGACAGGGGGTAGGGAACACTGAAGCTTTCTTT

v_gene: TRBV5-6
len: 16
abundance: -
j_gene: TRBJ2-3
d_gene: -
CDR3aa: CASSSGASGGTDTQYF
CDR3nt: TGTGCCAGCAGCTCCGGAGCCAGCGGAGGGACAGATACGCAGTATTTT

v_gene: TRBV12-3/TRBV12-4
len: 14
abundance: -
j_gene: TRBJ1-6
d_gene: TRBD1
CDR3aa: CASSPRQGNSPLHF
CDR3nt: TGTGCCAGCAGCCCGAGACAGGGAAATTCACCCCTCCACTTT

v_gene: TRBV5-1
len: 14
abundance: many
j_gene: TRBJ2-7
d_gene: -
CDR3aa: CASSLSRAPYEQYF
CDR3nt: TGCGCCAGCAGCTTGAGCAGGGCGCCCTACGAGCAGTACTTC

v_gene: TRBV6-1
len: 14
abundance: many
j_gene: TRBJ1-5
d_gene: -
CDR3aa: CASSDWKGNQPQHF
CDR3nt: TGTGCCAGCAGTGATTGGAAAGGAAATCAGCCCCAGCATTTT

v_gene: TRBV12-3/TRBV12-4
len: 13
abundance: many
j_gene: TRBJ1-6
d_gene: -
CDR3aa: CASSPLLDSPLHF
CDR3nt: TGTGCCAGCAGTCCCCTATTGGATTCACCCCTCCACTTT

v_gene: TRBV7-8
len: 14
abundance: -
j_gene: TRBJ2-5
d_gene: -
CDR3aa: CASSLGRQRETQYF
CDR3nt: TGTGCCAGCAGCTTAGGACGCCAAAGAGAGACCCAGTACTTC

v_gene: TRBV4-1
len: 16
abundance: many
j_gene: TRBJ2-2
d_gene: TRBD2
CDR3aa: CASSRGLATNTGELFF
CDR3nt: TGCGCCAGCAGCCGGGGACTAGCGACGAACACCGGGGAGCTGTTTTTT

v_gene: TRBV28
len: 15
abundance: -
j_gene: TRBJ2-7
d_gene: TRBD2
CDR3aa: CASSLWAGVPYEQYF
CDR3nt: TGTGCCAGCAGTTTGTGGGCGGGAGTACCCTACGAGCAGTACTTC

v_gene: TRBV12-3/TRBV12-4
len: 14
abundance: -
j_gene: TRBJ1-3
d_gene: -
CDR3aa: CASRADYSGNTIYF
CDR3nt: TGTGCCAGCAGGGCGGATTACTCTGGAAACACCATATATTTT

v_gene: TRBV12-3/TRBV12-4
len: 12
abundance: -
j_gene: TRBJ1-6
d_gene: -
CDR3aa: CASSFSQGPLHF
CDR3nt: TGTGCCAGCAGTTTTAGTCAGGGGCCCCTCCACTTT

v_gene: TRBV9
len: 13
abundance: few
j_gene: TRBJ1-1
d_gene: -
CDR3aa: CASSLYGYTGAFF
CDR3nt: TGTGCCAGCAGCCTTTACGGATACACTGGAGCTTTCTTT

v_gene: TRBV7-8
len: 13
abundance: many
j_gene: TRBJ2-5
d_gene: TRBD1
CDR3aa: CASSQDRAETQYF
CDR3nt: TGTGCCAGCAGCCAGGACAGGGCTGAGACCCAGTACTTC

v_gene: TRBV20-1
len: 16
abundance: many
j_gene: TRBJ2-7
d_gene: TRBD2
CDR3aa: CSARDLGSGSLYEQYF
CDR3nt: TGCAGTGCTAGAGATCTCGGTAGCGGGAGTCTTTACGAGCAGTACTTC

v_gene: TRBV4-1
len: 15
abundance: -
j_gene: TRBJ2-3
d_gene: -
CDR3aa: CASSQEVRGADTQYF
CDR3nt: TGCGCCAGCAGCCAAGAGGTGAGGGGCGCAGATACGCAGTATTTT

v_gene: TRBV28
len: 15
abundance: many
j_gene: TRBJ1-5
d_gene: -
CDR3aa: CASSNEGVNNQPQHF
CDR3nt: TGTGCCAGCAGTAATGAGGGGGTTAACAATCAGCCCCAGCATTTT

v_gene: TRBV6-5
len: 14
abundance: many
j_gene: TRBJ1-1
d_gene: -
CDR3aa: CASTRDREGTEAFF
CDR3nt: TGTGCCAGCACCCGTGACAGAGAGGGCACTGAAGCTTTCTTT

v_gene: TRBV29-1
len: 13
abundance: many
j_gene: TRBJ1-1
d_gene: TRBD1
CDR3aa: CSVSGRGRIEAFF
CDR3nt: TGCAGCGTTTCTGGCAGGGGGCGTATTGAAGCTTTCTTT

v_gene: TRBV29-1
len: 15
abundance: few
j_gene: TRBJ2-3
d_gene: -
CDR3aa: CSVRVPGDSTDTQYF
CDR3nt: TGCAGCGTTCGAGTACCAGGGGATAGCACAGATACGCAGTATTTT

v_gene: TRBV24-1
len: 15
abundance: -
j_gene: TRBJ2-1
d_gene: TRBD2
CDR3aa: CATSATSGRGNEQFF
CDR3nt: TGTGCCACCAGTGCCACTAGCGGGAGAGGGAATGAGCAGTTCTTC